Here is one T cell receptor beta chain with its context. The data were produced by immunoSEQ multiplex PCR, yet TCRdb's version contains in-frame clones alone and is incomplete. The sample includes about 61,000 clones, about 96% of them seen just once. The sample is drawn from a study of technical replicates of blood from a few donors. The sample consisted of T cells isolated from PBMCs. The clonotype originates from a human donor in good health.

CDR3 amino acids: CASSWTSGNRETQYF. The CDR3 coding sequence is TGTGCCAGCAGCTGGACTAGCGGGAATAGAGAGACCCAGTACTTC. The chain links TRBV5-8 to TRBJ2-5, with 12 bases that match TRBD2. The germline gives CDR1 SGHTS, CDR2 YDEGEE. Trimming cost V 3 bases and J 4 bases; bases outside gene matches: 4. CDR3 length: 15 residues.